Listed here is a single T cell receptor (beta chain). The antigen remains unidentified. Germline assignment: CDR1 SNHLY and CDR2 FYNNEI. Trimming removed 7 bases from V and 2 bases from J, with 14 bases in between. This CDR3 spans 14 amino acids. These data originate in a study of persistence of HIV-infected CD4 T cells. Stimulation used around 9.1 ug/mL lysate from CMV-infected fibroblasts. CD4+ T cells upregulating both CD40 ligand and CD69 were sorted as responding cells. Plasma HIV-1 RNA stayed below 50 copies/mL for at least 4 years. Sequencing used immunoSEQ version 4 in survey mode. Repertoires were generated with immunoSEQ multiplex PCR, while TCRdb's copy carries only in-frame clones and drops some. The sample lists approximately 19,000 clones, 65% occurring once.

The specimen comprised CD4+ T cells sorted from PBMCs after roughly 18-hour stimulation, sampled from a patient who received antiretroviral therapy. This sequence originates from an adult woman with HIV who was CMV-seropositive. The V call is TRBV2, the J call TRBJ2-5, with D perhaps TRBD2 (5 bases). The CDR3 coding sequence is TGTGCCAGCACCCCGCGGGCAGATCAAGAGACCCAGTACTTC. Residues: CASTPRADQETQYF.